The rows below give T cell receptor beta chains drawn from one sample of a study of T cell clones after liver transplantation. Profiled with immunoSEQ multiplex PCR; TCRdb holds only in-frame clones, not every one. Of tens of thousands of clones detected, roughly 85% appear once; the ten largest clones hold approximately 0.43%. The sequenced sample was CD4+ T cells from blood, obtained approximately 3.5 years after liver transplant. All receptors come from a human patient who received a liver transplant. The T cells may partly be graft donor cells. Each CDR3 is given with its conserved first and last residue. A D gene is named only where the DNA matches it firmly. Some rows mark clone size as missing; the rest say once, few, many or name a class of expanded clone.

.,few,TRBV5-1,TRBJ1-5,CASSLGAALDDQPQHF,TGCGCCAGCAGCTTAGGGGCGGCTCTGGACGATCAGCCCCAGCATTTT
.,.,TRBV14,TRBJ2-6,CASSRQFGANVLTF,TGTGCCAGCAGCCGCCAATTTGGGGCCAACGTCCTGACTTTC
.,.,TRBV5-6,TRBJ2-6,CASSFTGSGANVLTF,TGTGCCAGCAGCTTTACCGGCTCTGGGGCCAACGTCCTGACTTTC
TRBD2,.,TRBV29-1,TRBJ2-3,CSVGLAGGLIGVTDTQYF,TGCAGCGTTGGACTAGCGGGGGGGTTGATTGGGGTCACAGATACGCAGTATTTT
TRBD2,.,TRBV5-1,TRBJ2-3,CASSVGLAGVVTQYF,TGCGCCAGCAGCGTGGGACTAGCGGGAGTGGTTACGCAGTATTTT
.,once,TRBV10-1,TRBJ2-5,CASSESGSDKPMYF,TGCGCCAGCAGTGAGAGCGGTTCGGATAAGCCTATGTACTTC
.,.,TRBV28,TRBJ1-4,CASTLGGHTEKLFF,TGTGCCAGCACACTAGGGGGACATACTGAAAAACTGTTTTTT
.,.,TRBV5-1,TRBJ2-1,CASSLEVAYNEQFF,TGCGCCAGCAGCCTTGAAGTGGCCTACAATGAGCAGTTCTTC
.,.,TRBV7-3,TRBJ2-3,CASSRRNTDTQYF,TGTGCCAGCAGCCGCAGGAACACAGATACGCAGTATTTT
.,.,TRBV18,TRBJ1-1,CASSPQGTEAFF,TGTGCCAGCTCACCACAGGGCACTGAAGCTTTCTTT
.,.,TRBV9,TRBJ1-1,CASSVVSSGNTEAFF,TGTGCCAGCAGCGTAGTGAGCTCAGGGAACACTGAAGCTTTCTTT
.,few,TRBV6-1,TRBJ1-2,CASNQGTPPYGYTF,TGTGCCAGCAATCAGGGGACACCGCCCTATGGCTACACCTTC
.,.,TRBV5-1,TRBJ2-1,CASRPGFSYNEQFF,TGCGCCAGTAGACCGGGATTCTCCTACAATGAGCAGTTCTTC
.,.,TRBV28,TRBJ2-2,CASSPMLGAGELFF,TGTGCCAGCAGTCCCATGTTGGGGGCCGGGGAGCTGTTTTTT
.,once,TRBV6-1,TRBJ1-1,CASSEAQTGNTEAFF,TGTGCCAGCAGTGAAGCTCAGACAGGGAACACTGAAGCTTTCTTT
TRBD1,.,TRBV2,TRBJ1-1,CASSEDRGPGAFF,TGTGCCAGCAGTGAAGACAGGGGGCCGGGGGCTTTCTTT
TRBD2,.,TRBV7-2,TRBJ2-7,CASSFKAGGPYEQYF,TGTGCCAGCAGCTTTAAGGCGGGAGGGCCCTACGAGCAGTACTTC
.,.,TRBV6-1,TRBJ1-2,CASLGVSDYGYTF,TGTGCCAGCCTCGGGGTATCCGACTATGGCTACACCTTC
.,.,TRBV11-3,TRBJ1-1,CASSLEPGTTEAFF,TGTGCCAGCAGCTTAGAGCCAGGGACCACTGAAGCTTTCTTT
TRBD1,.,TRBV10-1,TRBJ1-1,CATSGQGSTEAFF,TGCGCCACCTCAGGACAGGGGAGCACTGAAGCTTTCTTT
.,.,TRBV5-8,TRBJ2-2,CASSGGQGTINTGELFF,TGTGCCAGCAGCGGCGGGCAGGGCACTATCAACACCGGGGAGCTGTTTTTT
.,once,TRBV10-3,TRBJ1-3,CAISESAQRSGNTIYF,TGTGCCATCAGTGAGTCTGCGCAGCGCTCTGGAAACACCATATATTTT
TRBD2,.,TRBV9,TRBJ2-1,CASTGTSGHNEQFF,TGTGCCAGCACCGGGACTAGCGGACACAATGAGCAGTTCTTC
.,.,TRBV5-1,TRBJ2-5,CASSLQGAGETQYF,TGCGCCAGCAGCCTCCAAGGTGCGGGAGAGACCCAGTACTTC
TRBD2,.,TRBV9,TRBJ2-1,CASSVTLNSVAGNNEQFF,TGTGCCAGCAGCGTAACCCTCAACTCCGTAGCGGGGAACAATGAGCAGTTCTTC
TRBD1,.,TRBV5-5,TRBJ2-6,CASSRLWGTGTSGANVLTF,TGTGCCAGCAGCCGTCTCTGGGGGACAGGGACGTCTGGGGCCAACGTCCTGACTTTC
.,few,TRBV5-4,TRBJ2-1,CASHIRAVGGEQFF,TGTGCCAGCCACATCAGGGCGGTAGGAGGTGAGCAGTTCTTC
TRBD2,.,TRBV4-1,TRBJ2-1,CASSPQTSGSFNEQFF,TGCGCCAGCAGCCCTCAGACTAGCGGGAGTTTCAATGAGCAGTTCTTC
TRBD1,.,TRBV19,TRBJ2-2,CASSHPGTGNTGELFF,TGTGCCAGTAGTCATCCCGGGACAGGGAACACCGGGGAGCTGTTTTTT
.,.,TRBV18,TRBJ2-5,CASSKFGETQYF,TGTGCCAGCTCGAAGTTCGGGGAGACCCAGTACTTC
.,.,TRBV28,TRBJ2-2,CASSRDQVETGELFF,TGTGCCAGCAGTCGGGACCAAGTCGAGACCGGGGAGCTGTTTTTT
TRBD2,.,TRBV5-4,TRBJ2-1,CASSLPLGLAGGDEQFF,TGTGCCAGCAGCTTGCCCCTGGGACTAGCGGGAGGGGATGAGCAGTTCTTC
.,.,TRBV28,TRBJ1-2,CASSLRGPPYGYTF,TGTGCCAGCAGTTTAAGGGGCCCGCCCTATGGCTACACCTTC
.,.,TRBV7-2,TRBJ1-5,CASSLAPSQPQHF,TGTGCCAGCAGCTTAGCGCCCAGTCAGCCCCAGCATTTT
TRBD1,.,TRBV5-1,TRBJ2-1,CASSLGQGNEQFF,TGCGCCAGCAGCTTGGGACAGGGGAATGAGCAGTTCTTC
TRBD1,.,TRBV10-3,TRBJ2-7,CAIRTGAHEQYF,TGTGCCATCCGGACAGGGGCCCACGAGCAGTACTTC
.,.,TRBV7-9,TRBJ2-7,CASSLGVVSHEQYF,TGTGCCAGCAGCTTAGGGGTCGTATCGCACGAGCAGTACTTC
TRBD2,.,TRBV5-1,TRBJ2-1,CASSLDGLAGDEQFF,TGCGCCAGCAGCTTGGACGGACTAGCGGGAGATGAGCAGTTCTTC
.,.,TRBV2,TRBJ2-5,CASSAQGHQETQYF,TGTGCCAGCAGTGCCCAGGGCCACCAAGAGACCCAGTACTTC
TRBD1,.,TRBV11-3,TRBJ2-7,CASPRKGTGISYEQYF,TGTGCCAGCCCCCGGAAAGGGACAGGCATCTCCTACGAGCAGTACTTC
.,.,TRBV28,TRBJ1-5,CASSLFKGNKPQHF,TGTGCCAGCAGTTTATTCAAGGGCAATAAGCCCCAGCATTTT
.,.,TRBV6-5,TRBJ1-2,CASSGLGHNYGYTF,TGTGCCAGCAGCGGGCTGGGACACAACTATGGCTACACCTTC
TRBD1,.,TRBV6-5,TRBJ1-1,CASSTYRGRTEAFF,TGTGCCAGCAGTACTTACAGGGGTAGGACTGAAGCTTTCTTT
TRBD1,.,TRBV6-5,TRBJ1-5,CASSPQGISNQPQHF,TGTGCCAGCAGTCCACAGGGGATTAGCAATCAGCCCCAGCATTTT
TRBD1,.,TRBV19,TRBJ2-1,CASSSYRGRNEQFF,TGTGCCAGTAGTTCCTACAGGGGGCGTAATGAGCAGTTCTTC
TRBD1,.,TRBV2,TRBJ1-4,CASSLSDRGLSTNEKLFF,TGTGCCAGCAGCCTATCGGACAGGGGGCTGTCAACTAATGAAAAACTGTTTTTT
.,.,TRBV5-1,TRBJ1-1,CASSWTAGANTEAFF,TGCGCCAGCAGCTGGACCGCGGGGGCGAACACTGAAGCTTTCTTT
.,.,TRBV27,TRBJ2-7,CASRQYRDYEQYF,TGTGCCAGCAGGCAATACAGGGACTACGAGCAGTACTTC
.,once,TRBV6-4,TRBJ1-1,CASSADWNTEAFF,TGTGCCAGCAGTGCGGACTGGAACACTGAAGCTTTCTTT
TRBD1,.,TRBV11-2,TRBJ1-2,CASSLNDREDGYTF,TGTGCCAGCAGCTTAAATGACAGGGAGGATGGCTACACCTTC
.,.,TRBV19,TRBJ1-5,CASSLFTTGNQPQHF,TGTGCCAGTAGTCTCTTCACAACAGGGAATCAGCCCCAGCATTTT